This record concerns one T cell receptor beta chain sequence. Its target antigen remains unknown. Base qualities are not provided; no much larger clone lies one nucleotide away. These data come from a study of T cells in Graves' hyperthyroidism and ophthalmopathy (dated by TCRdb to the late 2010s). About the full investigation: Peripheral blood was collected at initial diagnosis, before any treatment. A discovery cohort of about a hundred patients, roughly 45 with Graves' ophthalmopathy and approximately 60 with stable Graves' hyperthyroidism, was used to find distinguishing TCR V-J signatures. Whether ophthalmopathy could be predicted prospectively was tested in an independent validation cohort made up of roughly 19 hyperthyroidism patients plus 17 patients who later progressed to ophthalmopathy. For training and testing, the approximately 97 patients in the discovery cohort were randomly divided in a 7:3 ratio. Thyroid tissue and blood T-cell repertoires from about six Graves' hyperthyroidism patients were also compared in the study. Once sampling was done, hyperthyroidism patients were given methimazole at a starting dose of 30 mg daily, whereas ophthalmopathy patients were given high-dose intravenous methylprednisolone. The paper describes TCR Vbeta CDR3 sequencing of 135 peripheral blood samples, made up of some 40 ophthalmopathy patients, roughly 75 hyperthyroidism patients and around 17 progressor patients. What the study reported, not specific to this receptor: No statistical method was used to fix the sample size in advance, and group allocation was not hidden from the investigators. Most expanded thyroid clonotypes (frequency above 0.001) were also detected in blood, a finding suggesting that blood repertoires may reflect thyroid immune responses. In validation, the model predicted progression to ophthalmopathy a median of roughly 6.2 months before onset, with about 70% sensitivity and 72.22% specificity. A 13 V-J signature model separated ophthalmopathy from stable hyperthyroidism, with just over 85% sensitivity and roughly 84% specificity in cross-validation and 80%/75% in testing.

A patient counted as having stable Graves' hyperthyroidism if no progression to ophthalmopathy occurred over 18 months of follow-up. Hyperthyroidism patients were newly diagnosed, had a disease duration of under 2 months, and were aged 18 to 65 years. Patients with uncontrolled infections, other autoimmune diseases, pregnancy or lactation were excluded. Clinical symptoms, serum thyroxine and TRAb, thyroid ultrasound, and orbital computed tomography formed the basis for the diagnoses. PBMCs were separated from roughly 9.6 ml of fresh peripheral blood using Ficoll-Paque density gradient centrifugation. Total RNA was extracted with Trizol reagent, and quality was checked on an Agilent 2100 Bioanalyzer. The TCR beta CDR3 regions were amplified from the RNA transcripts. The first round of RT-PCR for the TCR CDR3 was performed with the HTBI primer set and the Qiagen OneStep RT-PCR kit. Libraries were constructed in a second round of multiplex PCR, after which size selection and purification were carried out. Paired-end sequencing of the libraries was performed with 100 bp reads on an Illumina HiSeq2000. Under the source paper's analysis protocol: Raw data were processed with SOAPnuke, discarding reads with adapters, uncalled bases, mean Phred below 15, or no exact constant-primer or identifier match. COPE v1.2.5 was used to merge the high-quality paired reads, and each unique nucleotide sequence was defined as a clonotype. Clonotypes were aligned to IMGT TRBV, TRBD and TRBJ reference segments using MiTCR v1.1. Analysis was restricted to V-J combinations with a frequency above 0.0001, which covered about 99% of repertoires. The TCS score was defined as F50 (clonal expansion) divided by E x V (chaos), with BLOSUM62-based TCRdist calculated between CDR3 peptides within each V-J. Welch's t-statistics and random forest reduced fewer than 550 V-J features to roughly 13, which were used in a naive Bayes classifier (R e1071). TCRdb reran the public reads through fastp at Q25 and MiXCR, keeping productive beta chains. Duplicate CDR3 protein sequences are folded into a single record with the most common DNA and genes. These V and J calls rely on TCRdb rather than the paper's analysis. The sample table shows about half a million distinct CDR3 sequences, and under 25% are seen once. The ten largest clones take up more than 25% of the sample.

Sequenced: blood. The receptor's source is a young man with Graves' hyperthyroidism.

The DNA is TGTGCCAGCAGTGAAGCGGGGACAGGGGGCCGAGAGACCCAGTACTTC. Its coded protein is CASSEAGTGGRETQYF. This sequence uses TRBV6-1 and TRBJ2-5, with 12 central nucleotides matching TRBD1. Spanning cysteine to phenylalanine, the CDR3 consists of 16 amino acids. The CDR3 DNA has 48 bases and is translated from base 1. CDR1 and CDR2 are read off the germline V gene as MNHNS and SASEGT. Trimmed from V: 0 bases; trimmed from J: 4 bases; junction bases lacking a gene match: 3.